This is a list of T cell receptor beta chains from one sample in a study of T cells in Graves' hyperthyroidism and ophthalmopathy. TCRdb analysed the multiplex PCR reads with MiXCR anew, one entry per CDR3 protein. The repertoire has approximately 400,000 distinct CDR3 sequences, under 20% of them found once; the top ten carry around 3.4%. What was sequenced was blood. These receptors were collected from a woman between 18 and 29 years old with Graves' hyperthyroidism. Each CDR3 is given with its conserved first and last residue. D genes are given only for firm matches. The size of a clone is reported for some rows only, either as once, few or many, or as a class for expanded clones.

CDR3,DNA,J,V,D,size
CASSLGASEAFF,TGTGCCAGCAGCTTAGGGGCGTCTGAAGCTTTCTTT,TRBJ1-1,TRBV7-9,NA,many
CASSAGQQGGETQYF,TGTGCCAGCAGCGCGGGCCAACAGGGGGGAGAGACCCAGTACTTC,TRBJ2-5,TRBV9,TRBD1,NA
CASSPPPGNYEQYF,TGTGCCAGCTCACCACCCCCAGGGAACTACGAGCAGTACTTC,TRBJ2-7,TRBV18,NA,many
CAWSLRGNSPLHF,TGTGCCTGGAGCTTGAGGGGGAATTCACCCCTCCACTTT,TRBJ1-6,TRBV30,NA,many
CASSTNRGHLPNGYTF,TGTGCCAGCAGCACCAACAGGGGCCATCTCCCGAATGGCTACACCTTC,TRBJ1-2,TRBV11-2,TRBD1,NA
CSPRGGSYEQYF,TGCAGTCCGAGGGGGGGCTCCTACGAGCAGTACTTC,TRBJ2-7,TRBV20-1,NA,many
CASSTRRTLFSPSGNTIYF,TGTGCCAGCAGCACCCGAAGGACACTTTTTTCCCCCTCTGGAAACACCATATATTTT,TRBJ1-3,TRBV27,NA,many
CASSHPRQGLSTEAFF,TGCGCCAGCAGCCACCCCCGACAGGGTTTAAGCACTGAAGCTTTCTTT,TRBJ1-1,TRBV4-1,TRBD1,NA
CSARSGEEETQYF,TGCAGTGCGCGGTCAGGGGAGGAGGAGACCCAGTACTTC,TRBJ2-5,TRBV20-1,NA,many
CATDKGMGHSPLHF,TGTGCCACAGATAAGGGGATGGGGCATTCACCCCTCCACTTT,TRBJ1-6,TRBV6-5,NA,few
CASRQEPPSGSSYEQYF,TGTGCCAGCCGCCAGGAGCCCCCTAGTGGTAGCTCCTACGAGCAGTACTTC,TRBJ2-7,TRBV28,NA,few
CASSLEGASSYGYTF,TGTGCCAGCAGCTTGGAGGGGGCTTCCTCTTATGGCTACACCTTC,TRBJ1-2,TRBV5-4,TRBD1,NA
CASIGTSTYEQYF,TGTGCCAGCATAGGGACTTCCACCTACGAGCAGTACTTC,TRBJ2-7,TRBV2,NA,NA
CSARDEEGSGYTF,TGCAGTGCTAGAGATGAGGAGGGGAGCGGCTACACCTTC,TRBJ1-2,TRBV20-1,NA,many
CASSYSASGVNYGYTF,TGTGCCAGCAGTTACTCGGCCTCAGGGGTAAACTATGGCTACACCTTC,TRBJ1-2,TRBV6-5,NA,many
CSAREVGGGYEQYF,TGCAGTGCTAGAGAGGTCGGAGGGGGCTACGAGCAGTACTTC,TRBJ2-7,TRBV20-1,NA,many
CASSFGTGVTEAFF,TGTGCCAGCAGTTTTGGGACAGGGGTTACTGAAGCTTTCTTT,TRBJ1-1,TRBV28,TRBD1,many
CAVGGTGFTGELFF,TGTGCCGTCGGGGGGACAGGGTTCACCGGGGAGCTGTTTTTT,TRBJ2-2,TRBV30,TRBD1,few
CASSKEEFYEQYF,TGTGCCAGCTCCAAGGAAGAGTTCTACGAGCAGTACTTC,TRBJ2-7,TRBV18,NA,many
CATSRDRWLGTETQYF,TGTGCCACCAGCAGAGATCGTTGGTTGGGGACGGAGACCCAGTACTTC,TRBJ2-5,TRBV15,NA,many
CASSTTGVTFYGYTF,TGTGCCAGCAGTACCACGGGAGTAACCTTCTATGGCTACACCTTC,TRBJ1-2,TRBV6-1,NA,many
CASSQFPGGYEQYF,TGCGCCAGCAGCCAATTTCCCGGAGGCTACGAGCAGTACTTC,TRBJ2-7,TRBV4-1,NA,NA
CASRRASEAFF,TGTGCCAGCCGTAGAGCCAGCGAGGCTTTCTTT,TRBJ1-1,TRBV6-1,NA,few
CASSQDGIGNTIYF,TGCGCCAGCAGCCAAGATGGGATCGGAAACACCATATATTTT,TRBJ1-3,TRBV4-1,NA,many
CASSLATGETEAFF,TGTGCCAGCTCACTGGCAACAGGGGAAACTGAAGCTTTCTTT,TRBJ1-1,TRBV18,TRBD1,NA
CASSLFWGEQYF,TGTGCCAGCAGTTTATTTTGGGGCGAGCAGTACTTC,TRBJ2-7,TRBV28,NA,few
CASSLDGFQPQHF,TGCGCCAGCAGCCTGGACGGCTTCCAGCCCCAGCATTTT,TRBJ1-5,TRBV5-1,NA,once